This TCR beta chain was recorded in a study of blood T cell repertoires in COVID-19. Overall study: Material from acute and convalescent COVID-19 was sourced from the United States, Italy and Spain. Sample material is recorded as cDNA or gDNA derived from T cells, B-cell-depleted T cells, or PBMCs.

Per the study methods: How many nucleated cells were present was estimated from reference gene primer amplification. This table comes from immunoSEQ multiplex PCR, and its TCRdb copy is limited to in-frame clones, with some not included. That table is the source of V, J and clone size, and D and trimming were worked out from the DNA. The table lists 120,000 or so clones, roughly 80% of them singletons, with about 6.8% in the top ten. The CDR3 covers 14 residues. J lost 3 bases, V lost 0 bases, and 1 base had no gene match. Per germline, CDR1 SGDLS and CDR2 YYNGEE. The chain links TRBV9 to TRBJ2-7; 9 bases line up with TRBD1. Sequencing was performed on peripheral blood. This receptor was identified in a man in his sixties or seventies with acute or convalescent COVID-19. CDR3 protein: CASSVGQGGYEQYF. The CDR3 region has the DNA TGTGCCAGCAGCGTAGGACAGGGGGGCTACGAGCAGTACTTC.